These 28 T cell receptor beta chains came from one sample sequenced in a study of cytomegalovirus exposure and HLA in healthy donors. Amplification used 60 Vbeta primers and 13 Jbeta primers. The assay was immunoSEQ multiplex PCR, and TCRdb's table has in-frame clones only and misses some. The sample has roughly 190,000 clones; 75% to 85% are singletons. Source material: PBMCs. These receptors all stem from a girl between 10 and 17 years old in good health and CMV-seropositive.

The chain joins TRBV10-3 to TRBJ1-1, with D tentatively TRBD1 (5 bases). The CDR3 runs 14 residues. The V end lost 0 bases, the J end lost 1 base, and 6 bases lay between the germline ends. The germline gives CDR1 ENHRY, CDR2 SYGVKD. The CDR3 here is CAISESGRNTEAFF. The CDR3 DNA follows: TGTGCCATCAGTGAGTCGGGGCGGAACACTGAAGCTTTCTTT.

The chain joins TRBV11-3 to TRBJ2-5; D is unclear. With 2 bases removed from V and 1 base from J, the gap between germline ends came to 11 bases. This CDR3 contains 15 residues. In germline, CDR1 is SGHNT, CDR2 YENEEA. The CDR3 reads CASSLRWSGQETQYF. In DNA, the CDR3 is TGTGCCAGCAGCTTACGCTGGAGTGGCCAAGAGACCCAGTACTTC.

The rearrangement joins TRBV5-1 to TRBJ2-3, with TRBD1 identical over 8 bases. After removal of 3 bases from V and 2 bases from J, the junction contained 8 bases not matched to a gene. The germline gives CDR1 SGHRS, CDR2 YFSETQ. The CDR3 runs 16 residues. The CDR3 nucleotides are TGCGCCAGCAGCTCATTGACAGGGGCTTCCACAGATACGCAGTATTTT. This codes for CASSSLTGASTDTQYF.

This chain joins TRBV5-4 and TRBJ1-1; D is unclear. V lost 1 base, J lost 1 base, and 8 bases lay in between. From germline, CDR1 is SGHNT and CDR2 YYREEE (reference sequence). The CDR3 contains 14 residues. CDR3 region: CASSLLVSNTEAFF. As DNA, the CDR3 is TGTGCCAGCAGCTTGTTAGTATCGAACACTGAAGCTTTCTTT.

The CDR3 sequence is CASSREETQYF. CDR3 DNA sequence: TGTGCCAGCAGCCGCGAAGAGACCCAGTACTTC. This chain connects TRBV13 to TRBJ2-5; D unresolved. Trimming cost V 5 bases and J 3 bases, with 4 bases left between them. This CDR3 is 11 amino acids long. Germline CDR1 reads PRHDT; CDR2 reads FYEKMQ (reference sequence).

This clone was observed a few times. V is TRBV20-1 and J is TRBJ2-2; D gene uncertain. V was shortened by 5 bases and J by 4 bases, with 5 bases between the two germline ends. CDR1 and CDR2 (germline): DFQATT, SNEGSKA (reference sequence). This CDR3 spans 11 amino acids. CDR3 sequence (DNA): TGCAGTGCTCCTCGCACCGGGGAGCTGTTTTTT. It encodes CSAPRTGELFF.

The rearrangement uses TRBV5-1 and TRBJ2-2; TRBD2 is a possible D gene (5 bases). This CDR3 comprises 17 residues. The germline V gene has CDR1 SGHRS and CDR2 YFSETQ. V gave up 1 base and J gave up 0 bases, with 13 bases separating them. The CDR3 DNA reads as TGCGCCAGCAGCTTGTGGACGGGGAACACGAACACCGGGGAGCTGTTTTTT. It yields the protein CASSLWTGNTNTGELFF.

This chain joins TRBV4-2 and TRBJ1-4; 9 positions agree with TRBD1. This CDR3 region has 17 residues. Germline values: CDR1 LGHNA, CDR2 YNFKEQ. Trimming at V came to 5 bases and at J to 6 bases, leaving 13 bases not matched to a gene. CDR3 in amino acids: CASSARQGEKSYEKLFF. The CDR3 DNA follows: TGTGCCAGCAGCGCCAGACAGGGGGAGAAATCTTATGAAAAACTGTTTTTT.

This clone was observed a few times. This sequence joins TRBV7-6 and TRBJ1-6; maybe TRBD1 (5 bases). Deletions cut 0 bases from V and 9 bases from J, with 12 bases between. Germline CDR1 is SGHVS and CDR2 is FNYEAQ. CDR3 length equals 15 residues. CDR3 in amino acids: CASSLARGGGSPLHF. CDR3 in DNA: TGTGCCAGCAGCTTAGCGCGTGGGGGAGGTTCACCCCTCCACTTT.

This clone was counted between two and nine times. This sequence joins TRBV25-1 and TRBJ1-2; 9 bases agree with TRBD1. Germline CDR1 and CDR2: MGHDK and SYGVNS. Trimming took 3 bases from V and 7 from J; bases not matched to a gene: 9. CDR3 length: 15 residues. The CDR3 protein is CASSEEGTGKSGYTF. CDR3 in DNA: TGTGCCAGCAGTGAGGAAGGGACAGGGAAGAGTGGCTACACCTTC.

Note on this clone: This CDR3 is also generated by other DNA sequences in the sample. This chain connects TRBV5-1 to TRBJ2-5; TRBD2 aligns across 12 bases. V gave up 3 bases and J gave up 5 bases; unmatched junction bases: 2. In germline, CDR1 is SGHRS, CDR2 YFSETQ. The CDR3 loop spans 14 amino acids. The DNA of the CDR3 is TGCGCCAGCAGCTCCGGACTAGCGGGGGAGACCCAGTACTTC. This gives the protein CASSSGLAGETQYF.

The chain links TRBV27 to TRBJ2-7, with 9 bases lining up with TRBD2. The trim removed 6 bases at V and 5 bases at J, leaving 11 bases unmatched. This CDR3 is 15 amino acids long. Germline CDR1 is MNHEY and CDR2 is SMNVEV (reference sequence). This CDR3 reads CASRFSASGVDEQYF. The CDR3, as DNA: TGTGCCAGCAGATTTTCGGCTAGCGGGGTGGACGAGCAGTACTTC.

This chain joins TRBV5-1 and TRBJ2-5, with 12 nucleotides matching TRBD2. Germline V lookup: CDR1 SGHRS, CDR2 YFSETQ. The CDR3 covers 17 residues. V gave up 2 bases and J gave up 5 bases; unmatched junction bases: 10. CDR3 region: CASSLVQTSGGGETQYF. CDR3 DNA sequence: TGCGCCAGCAGCTTAGTCCAGACTAGCGGGGGTGGTGAGACCCAGTACTTC.

This chain connects TRBV6-5 to TRBJ2-5; a possible D gene is TRBD1 (5 bases). The V gene lost 6 bases and the J gene lost 2 bases, with 10 bases spanning the gap. Germline V gives CDR1 MNHEY, CDR2 SVGAGI. This CDR3 contains 13 residues. CDR3 residues: CASRETVQETQYF. The CDR3 bases are TGTGCCAGCAGGGAGACAGTTCAAGAGACCCAGTACTTC.

The genes are TRBV5-1 and TRBJ1-2; the match to TRBD1 covers 10 bases. CDR1 is SGHRS, CDR2 YFSETQ, per germline. Trimming at V came to 7 bases and at J to 6 bases, leaving 9 bases not matched to a gene. The CDR3 runs to 14 residues. In DNA form, the CDR3 reads TGCGCCAGCTACCGGGGGACAGGGGACGATGGCTACACCTTC. Protein product: CASYRGTGDDGYTF.

The chain recombines TRBV5-4 with TRBJ2-7; the D gene is possibly TRBD2 (5 bases). Trimming removed 6 bases at V and 9 bases at J, with 16 bases between. This CDR3 is 12 amino acids long. The germline V gene encodes CDR1 SGHNT and CDR2 YYREEE (reference sequence). CDR3 in DNA: TGTGCCAGCAACCCTGAGGGCGCCGGGCAGTACTTC. Its protein is CASNPEGAGQYF.

The rearrangement links TRBV5-3 to TRBJ2-1, with 7 bases aligning to TRBD1. TRBV5-3 is recorded as an ORF, its role being uncertain. The CDR3 consists of 18 residues. V lost 3 bases and J lost 3; bases outside the gene matches: 15. Here the CDR3 DNA reads TGTGCCAGAAGCTCCTTCCGGGACAGCTCACCCCGCTACAATGAGCAGTTCTTC. Translated, it gives CARSSFRDSSPRYNEQFF.

J is TRBJ1-1 and V is TRBV11-2; no firm D call. This CDR3 is built from 13 residues. V dropped 5 bases and J dropped 1 base, with 8 bases sitting between them. Germline CDR1 is SGHAT and CDR2 is FQNNGV. Here the CDR3 DNA reads TGTGCCAGCAGCCTAGTCTGGAACACTGAAGCTTTCTTT. Residues: CASSLVWNTEAFF.

The V gene is TRBV6-1, the J gene TRBJ1-5; TRBD1 might be the D (6 bases). Trimming took off 4 bases at V and 5 bases at J, with 21 bases between the two ends. The CDR3 is made up of 17 amino acids. CDR1 and CDR2 from the germline V gene are MNHNS and SASEGT. The CDR3 loop reads CASSVLSGGRGHQPQHF. CDR3 sequence (DNA): TGTGCCAGCAGTGTCCTCTCTGGGGGCAGGGGTCATCAGCCCCAGCATTTT.

In its sample, this clone was seen a few times. The chain couples TRBV11-2 to TRBJ2-1, with 15 bases identical to TRBD2. This CDR3 is 19 amino acids long. Per germline, CDR1 SGHAT and CDR2 FQNNGV. Trimming removed 4 bases from V and 0 bases from J; junction bases left unmatched: 7. The DNA for the CDR3 is TGTGCCAGCAGCTGGGGACTAGCGGGGGGCCGGAGCTCCTACAATGAGCAGTTCTTC. This translates into CASSWGLAGGRSSYNEQFF. Filled out from reference TRBV11-2 and TRBJ2-1, the complete variable domain reads EAGVAQSPRYKIIEKRQSVAFWCNPISGHATLYWYQQILGQGPKLLIQFQNNGVVDDSQLPKDRFSAERLKGVDSTLKIQPAKLEDSAVYLCASSWGLAGGRSSYNEQFFGPGTRLTVL.

The chain recombines TRBV19 with TRBJ2-5, with TRBD2 as a possible D gene (6 bases). The germline CDR1 and CDR2 sequences are LNHDA and SQIVND (reference sequence). Trimming pared 1 base from V and 4 bases from J, leaving 16 bases between. This CDR3 region has 16 residues. DNA of the CDR3: TGTGCCAGTAGTATAGTCTCGGGGGACCTATTAGAGACCCAGTACTTC. This sequence encodes CASSIVSGDLLETQYF.

This clone was picked up one time. The CDR3 loop reads CASSPRTRHLGHKGKGSYEQYF. The CDR3, as DNA: TGTGCCAGCAGCCCTAGAACCCGACACTTGGGCCATAAGGGGAAGGGATCCTACGAGCAGTACTTC. V and J are TRBV21-1 and TRBJ2-7; the D call of TRBD1 is as the table states it, not checked on the DNA. TRBV21-1 represents a pseudogene. CDR3 length equals 22 residues.

The chain recombines TRBV5-1 with TRBJ2-2; 9 bases are a match to TRBD1. V gave up 6 bases and J gave up 2 bases; unmatched junction bases: 8. The germline V gene encodes CDR1 SGHRS and CDR2 YFSETQ. The CDR3 extends over 16 amino acids. This chain's CDR3 is CASTPGTGLNTGELFF. In DNA form, the CDR3 reads TGCGCCAGCACTCCCGGGACAGGGCTTAACACCGGGGAGCTGTTTTTT. The full variable domain, rest sourced from reference TRBV5-1 and TRBJ2-2, is KAGVTQTPRYLIKTRGQQVTLSCSPISGHRSVSWYQQTPGQGLQFLFEYFSETQRNKGNFPGRFSGRQFSNSRSEMNVSTLELGDSALYLCASTPGTGLNTGELFFGEGSRLTVL.

J is TRBJ2-5 and V is TRBV2; possibly TRBD1 for D (6 bases). Per germline, CDR1 SNHLY and CDR2 FYNNEI. The CDR3 runs to 12 residues. Between the trimmed V and J ends, which lost 7 bases and 5 bases, there was a span of 11 bases. The CDR3 DNA reads TGTGCCAGCAAGCGAAGGGGGGAGACCCAGTACTTC. It specifies CASKRRGETQYF.

With regard to this clone: The CDR3 does not end in the conserved phenylalanine or tryptophan, so this is likely a read error. It is unclear where the CDR3 begins or ends on the DNA, so no DNA is shown, and the CDR3 is as TCRdb lists it. This chain joins TRBV1 and TRBJ1-1; TRBD1 is the table's D call and was not checked against the DNA. TRBV1 is labeled a pseudogene. The CDR3 spans 10 residues, counting both ends. CDR3 in amino acids: CTSSQDGTEI.

The chain uses TRBV10-1 and TRBJ2-7; D remains unclear. There are 14 residues in the CDR3. With 3 bases removed from V and 2 bases from J, the gap between germline ends came to 11 bases. Germline V gene data show CDR1 as WNHNN and CDR2 as SYGVQD (reference sequence). CDR3 sequence reads: CASSDPRFPYEQYF. Written as DNA, the CDR3 is TGCGCCAGCAGTGATCCCAGGTTCCCCTACGAGCAGTACTTC.

The chain uses TRBV7-8 and TRBJ1-1, with TRBD1 identical over 10 bases. V lost 4 bases, J lost 3 bases, and 5 bases stayed unmatched. Germline-derived CDR1 and CDR2 are SGHVS and FQNEAQ. The CDR3 runs to 15 residues. CDR3 sequence reads: CASSSTGGRDTEAFF. In DNA form, the CDR3 reads TGTGCCAGCAGCTCGACAGGGGGCCGGGACACTGAAGCTTTCTTT.

This sequence joins TRBV19 and TRBJ2-7; 7 bases map to TRBD1. CDR1 and CDR2 (germline): LNHDA, SQIVND (reference sequence). This CDR3 contains 15 residues. V was pared by 1 base and J by 0 bases, with 3 bases of the junction left unmatched. CDR3 residues: CASSIAGGSSYEQYF. In DNA, the CDR3 is TGTGCCAGTAGTATAGCAGGGGGTAGCTCCTACGAGCAGTACTTC.